Detailed here is one T cell receptor (beta chain). Germline CDR1 and CDR2: SGHVS and FQNEAQ. The CDR3 sequence is 16 residues long. Trimming cost V 5 bases and J 2 bases, with 18 bases left between them. In the source study's methods: Amplified reference gene primers provided the basis for estimating nucleated cell counts. This table comes from immunoSEQ multiplex PCR, and its TCRdb copy is limited to in-frame clones, with some not included. D and trimming were read from the DNA, whereas the V and J calls and clone size are those reported in that table. The sample lists 85,000 to 110,000 clones; roughly 90% were seen once. The data derive from a study of blood T cell repertoires in COVID-19. Study background: Samples taken during acute and convalescent COVID-19 were collected in the United States, Italy and Spain. The cDNA or gDNA used as material had been derived from T cells, B-cell-depleted T cells, or PBMCs.

This chain links TRBV7-8 with TRBJ2-5; the D gene is possibly TRBD2 (5 bases). The sample taken for sequencing was peripheral blood. This TCR came from a human donor in a cohort sampled during active COVID-19. CDR3 in DNA: TGTGCCAGCAGCCTACGACGGCGGGCACTGCAAGAGACCCAGTACTTC. It yields the protein CASSLRRRALQETQYF.